This T cell receptor beta chain was sequenced in a study of response to subunit inactivated influenza vaccine. Study-level findings and limits: A suggestion made by the authors is that each seasonal influenza vaccination recruits few new T cells.

About this clonotype itself: What it binds is not known.

Germline loops: CDR1 DFQATT, CDR2 SNEGSKA (reference sequence). This CDR3 contains 13 residues. Trimming removed 3 bases from V and 7 bases from J; junction bases left unmatched: 8. TCRdb reprocessed the RT-PCR reads with MiXCR, giving one entry per CDR3 protein. The sample records 600,000 to 850,000 distinct CDR3 sequences, roughly 15% being singletons. This TCR came from a man aged 50 to 59 who received an inactivated influenza vaccine. Material: PBMCs from blood, obtained around 14 days before vaccination. The chain is built from TRBV20-1 and TRBJ2-5, with 7 bases identical to TRBD2. CDR3 bases: TGCAGTGCTAGTGGCGGGAGAGGGCTGACCCAGTACTTC. Translation gives CSASGGRGLTQYF.